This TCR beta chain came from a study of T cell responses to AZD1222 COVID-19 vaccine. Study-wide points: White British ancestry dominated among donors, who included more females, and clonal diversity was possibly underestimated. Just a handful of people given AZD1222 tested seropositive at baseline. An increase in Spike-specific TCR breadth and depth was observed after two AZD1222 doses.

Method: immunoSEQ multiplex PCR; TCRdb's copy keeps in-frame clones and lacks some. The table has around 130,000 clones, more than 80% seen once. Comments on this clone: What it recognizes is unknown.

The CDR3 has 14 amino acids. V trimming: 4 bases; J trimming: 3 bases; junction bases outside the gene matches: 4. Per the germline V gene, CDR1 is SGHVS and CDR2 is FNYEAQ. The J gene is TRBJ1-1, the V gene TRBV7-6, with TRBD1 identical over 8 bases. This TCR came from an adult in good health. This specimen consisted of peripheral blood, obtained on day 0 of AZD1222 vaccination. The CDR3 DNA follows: TGTGCCAGCAGCTCACAGGGGGTCGACACTGAAGCTTTCTTT. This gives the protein CASSSQGVDTEAFF.